The 31 T cell receptor beta chains given below trace back to one sample, sequenced in a study of blood T cell repertoires in COVID-19. Repertoires were generated with immunoSEQ multiplex PCR, while TCRdb's copy carries only in-frame clones and drops some. The profile shows 160,000 or so clones, approximately 79% of them singletons. Sequenced input: peripheral blood. Source of these receptors: a woman older than 75 with acute or convalescent COVID-19.

The chain links TRBV6-1 to TRBJ2-3; D call uncertain. Deletions cut 1 base from V and 0 bases from J, with 5 bases between. The CDR3 runs 14 residues. CDR1 and CDR2 from the germline V gene are MNHNS and SASEGT. The CDR3 here is CASSEVPSTDTQYF. The CDR3 DNA follows: TGTGCCAGCAGTGAAGTCCCTAGCACAGATACGCAGTATTTT.

V usage is TRBV29-1 and J usage is TRBJ1-1; maybe TRBD1 (5 bases). Trimming removed 3 bases at V and 4 bases at J, with 15 bases between. The CDR3 contains 14 residues. CDR1 is SQVTM and CDR2 is ANQGSEA in the germline V gene. CDR3 sequence reads: CSVEFGQGGTEAFF. CDR3 DNA: TGCAGCGTTGAGTTCGGCCAGGGCGGCACTGAAGCTTTCTTT.

The V and J genes are TRBV19 and TRBJ2-3; TRBD2 matches 8 bases. Unmatched junction bases numbered 7, after V lost 3 bases and J lost 5 bases. CDR3 length: 15 amino acids. Germline V gene lookup returns CDR1 LNHDA and CDR2 SQIVND (reference sequence). The CDR3 sequence is CASSIGGARVDTQYF. The DNA for the CDR3 is TGTGCCAGTAGTATCGGGGGGGCGCGGGTAGATACGCAGTATTTT. Filled out from reference TRBV19 and TRBJ2-3, the complete variable domain reads DGGITQSPKYLFRKEGQNVTLSCEQNLNHDAMYWYRQDPGQGLRLIYYSQIVNDFQKGDIAEGYSVSREKKESFPLTVTSAQKNPTAFYLCASSIGGARVDTQYFGPGTRLTVL.

V and J are TRBV11-2 and TRBJ2-7; 9 bases map to TRBD2. Germline trimming cut 1 base from V and 0 bases from J; bases unmatched to any gene: 10. The CDR3 is 18 amino acids. CDR1 is SGHAT and CDR2 is FQNNGV in the germline V gene. CDR3 in amino acids: CASSLVVASGASSYEQYF. CDR3 DNA sequence: TGTGCCAGCAGCTTAGTAGTGGCTAGCGGGGCTAGCTCCTACGAGCAGTACTTC.

This clone was detected only once. The chain combines TRBV6-5 with TRBJ2-1, with D possibly being TRBD2 (6 bases). The CDR3 extends over 13 amino acids. CDR1 is MNHEY and CDR2 is SVGAGI in the germline V gene. The DNA for the CDR3 is TGTGCGACTACATGGAGGGTATCCAATGAGCAGTTCTTC. Translated, it gives CATTWRVSNEQFF.

The rearrangement uses TRBV6-2 or TRBV6-3 and TRBJ2-7; 10 nucleotides line up with TRBD2. Germline CDR1 and CDR2: MNHEY and SVGEGT. There are 16 residues in the CDR3. Trimming removed 2 bases from V and 5 bases from J; junction bases left unmatched: 9. CDR3 DNA: TGTGCCAGCAGTTACGAGCGGGGGGGCGTTCGGGACGAGCAGTACTTC. It codes for CASSYERGGVRDEQYF.

The chain combines TRBV4-2 with TRBJ1-2; weak D call: TRBD1 (5 bases). This CDR3 comprises 16 residues. The germline gives CDR1 LGHNA, CDR2 YNFKEQ. Trimming took 0 bases from V and 3 from J, leaving 14 bases between them. The CDR3 DNA reads TGTGCCAGCAGCCAAGAGGGCGGGACCAGGTACTATGGCTACACCTTC. This translates into CASSQEGGTRYYGYTF.

The genes are TRBV24-1 and TRBJ2-5, with 8 bases lining up with TRBD2. This CDR3 has 16 residues. The germline V gene encodes CDR1 KGHDR and CDR2 SFDVKD. The junction had 4 bases not matched to a gene; V was cut back by 1 base and J by 1 base. For the CDR3, the DNA is TGTGCCACCAGTGATTTTACTAGCGGTTTCCAAGAGACCCAGTACTTC. Protein: CATSDFTSGFQETQYF.

This clone was counted only a few times. The chain is built from TRBV24-1 and TRBJ1-2, with D perhaps matching TRBD1 (6 bases). Trimming pared 11 bases from V and 2 bases from J, leaving 11 bases between. The germline gives CDR1 KGHDR, CDR2 SFDVKD. The CDR3 is made up of 12 amino acids. CDR3 residues: CASADRNYGYTF. The DNA of the CDR3 is TGTGCCAGCGCCGACAGGAACTATGGCTACACCTTC.

A single count supports this clone. The chain combines TRBV5-1 with TRBJ1-3, with D uncertain. The CDR3 is 14 amino acids. V shed 4 bases and J shed 0 bases, with 8 bases lying between them. Germline loops: CDR1 SGHRS, CDR2 YFSETQ. CDR3 nucleotides: TGCGCCAGCAGCGCGGATAGCTCTGGAAACACCATATATTTT. Translation gives CASSADSSGNTIYF.

The chain recombines TRBV6-2 or TRBV6-3 with TRBJ2-7, with D uncertain. This CDR3 has 15 amino acids. Germline V CDR1 and CDR2: MNHEY, SVGEGT. The germline V and J ends were trimmed by 2 bases and 3 bases, with 14 bases remaining between them. The CDR3 DNA reads as TGTGCCAGCAGTTACATCGGAACAGCTAACTACGAGCAGTACTTC. This sequence encodes CASSYIGTANYEQYF.

V usage is TRBV28 and J usage is TRBJ2-7, with 11 bases lining up with TRBD2. J gave up 4 bases and V 4 bases, and 15 bases lay outside the gene matches. This CDR3 is built from 18 residues. Germline CDR1 and CDR2: MDHEN and SYDVKM. Here the CDR3 reads CASSYPGLAELHLYEQYF. CDR3 DNA: TGTGCCAGCAGTTACCCGGGACTAGCGGAGCTACACCTATACGAGCAGTACTTC.

This clone has a handful of counts. V gene TRBV5-1 combines with J gene TRBJ2-7, with 9 bases fitting TRBD1. V shed 4 bases and J 5 bases; nucleotides not matched to a gene: 10. CDR1 is SGHRS, CDR2 YFSETQ, per germline. The CDR3 is made up of 15 amino acids. DNA of the CDR3: TGCGCCAGCAGCACGACCGGGACAGGGTACCACGAGCAGTACTTC. This translates into CASSTTGTGYHEQYF.

The chain links TRBV4-3 to TRBJ2-5; TRBD2 is a possible D gene (5 bases). The CDR3 length is 16 residues. Germline V gene sequence: CDR1 LGHNA, CDR2 YSLEER. Trimming left V 2 bases short and J 5 bases short, with 18 bases between. CDR3 DNA: TGCGCCAGCAGCCAACGAAGGACTGACCCGACGGAGACCCAGTACTTC. This encodes CASSQRRTDPTETQYF.

The rearrangement links TRBV6-5 to TRBJ1-1; D remains unclear. Trimming left V 2 bases short and J 0 bases short, with 13 bases between. There are 16 residues in the CDR3. Germline V gene sequence: CDR1 MNHEY, CDR2 SVGAGI. The CDR3 protein is CASSYMQLGVNTEAFF. The CDR3 DNA is TGTGCCAGCAGTTACATGCAGCTAGGAGTGAACACTGAAGCTTTCTTT.

In this sample, this clone turned up once. This rearrangement joins TRBV5-3 to TRBJ2-3; D is unresolved. TRBV5-3 is an open reading frame whose function is uncertain. V lost 8 bases and J 5 bases, leaving 6 bases between the germline ends. CDR3 size: 10 residues. CDR3 protein: CARSRDTQYF. In nucleotides, the CDR3 is TGTGCCAGGTCCCGAGATACGCAGTATTTT.

This chain links TRBV19 with TRBJ2-3; maybe TRBD1 (5 bases). V was pared by 6 bases and J by 0 bases, with 10 bases between. Germline V lookup: CDR1 LNHDA, CDR2 SQIVND (reference sequence). The CDR3 sequence is 14 residues long. The CDR3 DNA follows: TGTGCCAGTAGAGGGGCCCCGAGCACAGATACGCAGTATTTT. The encoded protein is CASRGAPSTDTQYF.

This clone was observed a single time. The genes are TRBV19 and TRBJ2-2; 10 nucleotides align to TRBD2. J gave up 5 bases and V 7 bases, and 7 bases lay outside the gene matches. Germline V CDR1 and CDR2: LNHDA, SQIVND (reference sequence). CDR3 length equals 15 residues. DNA of the CDR3: TGTGCCAGTACCCCGGGACTAGCGACGACCGGGGAGCTGTTTTTT. It is translated as CASTPGLATTGELFF.

The chain uses TRBV5-8 and TRBJ2-4; 8 nucleotides line up with TRBD1. Germline V gene sequence: CDR1 SGHTS, CDR2 YDEGEE. The CDR3 spans 13 residues. V shed 6 bases and J 9 bases; nucleotides not matched to a gene: 8. CDR3: CASTRTGSSIQYF. The CDR3 DNA is TGTGCCAGCACCAGGACAGGGTCAAGCATTCAGTACTTC.

The chain has TRBV30 and TRBJ1-2; TRBD1 matches 10 bases. Germline V gene data show CDR1 as GTSNPN and CDR2 as SVGIG (reference sequence). Losses at the gene ends were 5 bases for V and 8 bases for J; bases not matched to a gene: 20. This CDR3 has 17 amino acids. DNA for the CDR3: TGTGCCTGGGACCGGGACAGGGGTTATCCCGGCTTCTTCGGCTACACCTTC. Protein: CAWDRDRGYPGFFGYTF.

The V call is TRBV7-2, the J call TRBJ2-1; TRBD2 matches at 13 bases. With 5 bases clipped from V and 9 bases from J, the junction kept 7 bases outside the gene matches. The CDR3 consists of 15 residues. Germline V gene data show CDR1 as SGHTA and CDR2 as FQGNSA. The CDR3 sequence is CASSQTGLAGIEQFF. The DNA of the CDR3 is TGTGCCAGCAGCCAAACGGGACTAGCGGGAATTGAGCAGTTCTTC.

The chain uses TRBV10-3 and TRBJ2-2, with a weak D call TRBD1 (6 bases). CDR1 is ENHRY and CDR2 is SYGVKD in the germline V gene. This CDR3 comprises 15 residues. V was shortened by 7 bases and J by 3 bases, with 15 bases between the two germline ends. The CDR3 loop is CAITPGTLYTGELFF. In nucleotides, the CDR3 is TGTGCCATCACCCCCGGGACACTATACACCGGGGAGCTGTTTTTT.

The chain carries TRBV29-1 and TRBJ2-5; 12 bases agree with TRBD2. CDR3 length: 15 residues. Germline V lookup: CDR1 SQVTM, CDR2 ANQGSEA. The V gene end was trimmed by 6 bases and the J gene end by 0 bases; junction bases not matched to a gene: 5. The DNA of the CDR3 is TGCAGCGTCCCGGGACTAGCGGGCCACCAAGAGACCCAGTACTTC. It specifies CSVPGLAGHQETQYF. Combining the CDR3 with reference TRBV29-1 and TRBJ2-5 gives the whole variable domain SAVISQKPSRDICQRGTSLTIQCQVDSQVTMMFWYRQQPGQSLTLIATANQGSEATYESGFVIDKFPISRPNLTFSTLTVSNMSPEDSSIYLCSVPGLAGHQETQYFGPGTRLLVL.

The gene calls are TRBV10-3 and TRBJ1-4; D perhaps matches TRBD1 (5 bases). This CDR3 has 15 amino acids. Germline V gene data show CDR1 as ENHRY and CDR2 as SYGVKD. Trimming removed 0 bases from V and 7 bases from J, with 12 bases in between. CDR3 bases: TGTGCCATCAGTGAGTCGTTAGGGGATGCTGAAAAACTGTTTTTT. Protein product: CAISESLGDAEKLFF.

This clone was detected once. This specimen includes other DNA sequences encoding the same CDR3. This chain connects TRBV19 to TRBJ2-7, with D possibly being TRBD1 (6 bases). Germline CDR1 LNHDA, CDR2 SQIVND (reference sequence). The CDR3 has 14 residues. V dropped 4 bases and J dropped 1 base, with 11 bases sitting between them. CDR3 bases: TGTGCCAGTAGTACAAGACAGGCGTCCTACGAGCAGTACTTC. It yields the protein CASSTRQASYEQYF.

V and J are TRBV27 and TRBJ2-2, with TRBD1 matching over 7 bases. Losses at the gene ends were 6 bases for V and 3 bases for J; bases not matched to a gene: 10. This CDR3 is built from 16 residues. Per germline, CDR1 MNHEY and CDR2 SMNVEV (reference sequence). CDR3 in DNA: TGTGCCAGCAGGGAGCCGGGACAGACCTACACCGGGGAGCTGTTTTTT. Protein sequence: CASREPGQTYTGELFF.

This clone was observed once. Here the CDR3 reads CASSPRVMAGPQGYTF. CDR3 sequence (DNA): TGTGCCAGCTCACCACGGGTTATGGCAGGGCCCCAAGGCTACACCTTC. The chain carries TRBV18 and TRBJ1-2; maybe TRBD1 (5 bases). Per the germline V gene, CDR1 is KGHSH and CDR2 is LQKENI. CDR3 length equals 16 residues. Trimming took off 1 base at V and 8 bases at J, with 20 bases between the two ends.

The J gene is TRBJ1-1, the V gene TRBV6-5, with D possibly being TRBD1 (5 bases). The CDR3 loop spans 15 amino acids. Germline CDR1 is MNHEY and CDR2 is SVGAGI. V was cut by 5 bases and J by 4 bases, with 17 bases left in between. The DNA for the CDR3 is TGTGCCAGCAGTACCCTGGCTGGGGGGGGCACTGAAGCTTTCTTT. It is translated as CASSTLAGGGTEAFF.

The rearrangement uses TRBV28 and TRBJ1-5; a possible D gene is TRBD1 (5 bases). Trimming shortened V by 5 bases and J by 1 base, and 12 bases separated the two germline ends. The germline CDR1 and CDR2 sequences are MDHEN and SYDVKM. The CDR3 covers 15 residues. The CDR3 DNA sequence: TGTGCCAGCAGTCTTAGGGGTGGAAGCAATCAGCCCCAGCATTTT. It specifies CASSLRGGSNQPQHF.

The rearrangement joins TRBV30 to TRBJ1-1; D ambiguous. Germline CDR1 reads GTSNPN; CDR2 reads SVGIG (reference sequence). The V gene lost 5 bases and the J gene lost 4 bases, with 11 bases spanning the gap. CDR3 length: 12 amino acids. DNA for the CDR3: TGTGCCTGGGACCGAGAGAGCACTGAAGCTTTCTTT. It translates to CAWDRESTEAFF.

The rearrangement links TRBV20-1 to TRBJ2-7; 7 nucleotides agree with TRBD1. With 3 bases clipped from V and 3 bases from J, the junction kept 2 bases outside the gene matches. Germline-derived CDR1 and CDR2 are DFQATT and SNEGSKA (reference sequence). CDR3 size: 12 residues. CDR3 protein: CSASDRVYEQYF. The CDR3 coding sequence is TGCAGTGCTAGTGACAGGGTCTACGAGCAGTACTTC.